A single TCR beta chain is shown here with its context. No antigen is known for it. The record originates from a study of CD8+ T cells in alopecia areata. Overall study context: Those patients who were treated received oral tofacitinib, which was given at 5 to 10 mg twice daily for moderate-to-severe alopecia areata.

The study team obtained lesional scalp punch biopsies and peripheral blood from alopecia areata patients. General study results and limits: Across lesional scalp, and particularly alopecia totalis/universalis, clonality surpassed that of normal scalp. Shared TCR sequences were less clear between patients than in mice, possibly partly from HLA diversity.

After isolation, RNA underwent reverse transcription to generate cDNA as the sequencing template. The repertoire was sequenced with immunoSEQ multiplex PCR; TCRdb's copy has only in-frame clones and lacks some. The sample carries more than 150,000 clones, approximately 56% recorded once. The TCR sequence derives from a human donor with alopecia areata. Source: CD4+ T cells sorted from blood, taken at week 0.

The CDR3, as DNA: TGCAGCGTTGATCGGGGAGTAACAGATACGCAGTATTTT. Its translation: CSVDRGVTDTQYF. The V and J genes are TRBV29-1 and TRBJ2-3, with D perhaps TRBD2 (5 bases). With 3 bases removed from V and 3 bases from J, the gap between germline ends came to 10 bases. The CDR3 spans 13 residues. Germline loops: CDR1 SQVTM, CDR2 ANQGSEA.